Described below is a single T cell receptor (beta chain) sequence and its context. Its antigen is still unknown. Per-base quality was not reported, and no clone a single base away is much larger than it. TCRbeta CDR3 regions were amplified from genomic DNA by means of the immunoSEQ Assay, a bias-controlled multiplex PCR. Regarding the original processing steps: Within the assay, amplification of reference gene primers was used to estimate how many nucleated cells each sample contained. To quantify the absolute abundance of each unique TCRbeta CDR3 rearrangement, sequence reads were collapsed and filtered. For each sample, productive Simpson clonality was calculated by taking the square root of Simpson's diversity index across productive rearrangements. Drawn from immuneACCESS, this table holds only the in-frame rearrangements with V and J called that TCRdb kept. Clones are partly lost; checked studies trace under half to an unresolved V gene and leave the rest unexplained. That table supplies the V and J calls and clone size; D and trimming were determined from the DNA. This sample comprises roughly 120,000 clones, around nine tenths of them detected only once. The ten largest clones capture approximately 3.5% of the sample.

Whole blood was collected in K2EDTA tubes by collaborating institutions according to the institutions' own protocols. For TCRbeta analysis, collaborators shipped samples as frozen whole blood, isolated PBMCs, or DNA extracted from either of those sample types. The record originates from a study of blood T cell repertoires in COVID-19 (dated by TCRdb to about 2020). For the wider study: Collaborator samples came from the United States, Italy and Spain and covered acute and convalescent phases of COVID-19. The prospective study material was composed of cDNA or gDNA derived from T cells, B-cell-depleted T cells, or PBMCs. Subjects who had been exposed to COVID-19, were actively infected with it, or had recovered from it provided the deeply sampled blood TCRbeta repertoires that made up the dataset. The repertoires were released in a freely available public database intended as a resource for research on the immune response to SARS-CoV-2. Samples came from the ongoing ImmuneRACE study (first 160 participants) plus 1,254 subjects from 6 global collaborators. A de-identified subject ID, COVID-19 status, age in years and sex were almost always included in the sample metadata. Where available, HLA class I and class II types were obtained from metadata supplied by the sample provider rather than from assay-based typing. Points the paper makes about the study in general: How much clinical and demographic metadata was included differed by source and by participant, and the metadata was provided uncurated.

The V and J ends are trimmed by 3 bases and 2 bases, leaving 8 bases between them. Via the germline V gene, CDR1 is SGHVS and CDR2 FQNEAQ. The CDR3 has 14 amino acids, counting the end cysteine and phenylalanine. This entry keeps only the CDR3 DNA: 42 bases, framed from base 1. Sequencing was carried out using peripheral blood. The rearranged chain carries TRBV7-8 and TRBJ1-5; the D gene lacks a confident call. The clonotype was recovered from a man aged 45-65 years with active COVID-19. The DNA sequence is as follows: TGTGCCAGCAGCTTTAACGTAGGCAATCAGCCCCAGCATTTT. It is translated as CASSFNVGNQPQHF.